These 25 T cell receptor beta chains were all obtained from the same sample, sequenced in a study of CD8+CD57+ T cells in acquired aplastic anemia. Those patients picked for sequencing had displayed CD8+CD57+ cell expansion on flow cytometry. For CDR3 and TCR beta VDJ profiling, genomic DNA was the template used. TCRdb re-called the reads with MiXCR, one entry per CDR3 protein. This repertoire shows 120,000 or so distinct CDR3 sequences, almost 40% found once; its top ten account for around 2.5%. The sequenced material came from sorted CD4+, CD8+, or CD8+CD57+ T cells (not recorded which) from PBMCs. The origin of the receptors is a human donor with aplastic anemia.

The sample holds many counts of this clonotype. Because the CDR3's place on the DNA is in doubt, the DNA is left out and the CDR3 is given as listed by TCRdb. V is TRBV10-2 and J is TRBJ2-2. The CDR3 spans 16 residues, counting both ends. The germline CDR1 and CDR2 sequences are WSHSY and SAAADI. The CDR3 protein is CASSRSGRADTGELFF.

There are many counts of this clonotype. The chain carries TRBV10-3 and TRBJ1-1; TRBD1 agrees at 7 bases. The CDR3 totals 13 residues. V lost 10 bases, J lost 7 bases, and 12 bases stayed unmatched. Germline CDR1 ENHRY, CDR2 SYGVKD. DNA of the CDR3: TGTGCCACCCGGACAGGTCAAACGGGTGAAGCTTTCTTT. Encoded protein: CATRTGQTGEAFF.

As DNA, the CDR3 is TGTGCCAGCAGGCCAACCGGGCCAGGCACAGATACGCAGTATTTT. Translation gives CASRPTGPGTDTQYF. J is TRBJ2-3 and V is TRBV11-1; no reliable D call. The CDR3 runs 15 residues. Germline V gene sequence: CDR1 SGHAT, CDR2 FQDESV (reference sequence). Trimming shortened V by 6 bases and J by 1 base, and 14 bases separated the two germline ends.

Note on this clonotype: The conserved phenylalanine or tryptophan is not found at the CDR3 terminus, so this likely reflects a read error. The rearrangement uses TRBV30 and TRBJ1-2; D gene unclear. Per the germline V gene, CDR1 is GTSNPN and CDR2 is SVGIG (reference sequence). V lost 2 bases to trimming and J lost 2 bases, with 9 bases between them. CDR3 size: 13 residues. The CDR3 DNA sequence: TGTGCCTGGAGTCTAAATTCAAACTATGGCTACACCTCC. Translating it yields CAWSLNSNYGYTS.

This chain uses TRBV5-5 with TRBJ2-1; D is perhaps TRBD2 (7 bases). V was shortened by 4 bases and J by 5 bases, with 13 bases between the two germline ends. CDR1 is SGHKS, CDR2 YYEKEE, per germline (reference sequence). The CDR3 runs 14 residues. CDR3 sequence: CASSPRGGNNEQFF. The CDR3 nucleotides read TGTGCCAGCAGCCCTAGGGGGGGGAACAATGAGCAGTTCTTC.

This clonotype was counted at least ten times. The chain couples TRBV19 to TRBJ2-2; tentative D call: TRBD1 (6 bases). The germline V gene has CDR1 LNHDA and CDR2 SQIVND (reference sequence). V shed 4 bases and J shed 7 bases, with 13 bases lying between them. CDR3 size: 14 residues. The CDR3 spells CASSTLQGSGELFF. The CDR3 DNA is TGTGCCAGTAGTACACTCCAGGGGAGCGGGGAGCTGTTTTTT.

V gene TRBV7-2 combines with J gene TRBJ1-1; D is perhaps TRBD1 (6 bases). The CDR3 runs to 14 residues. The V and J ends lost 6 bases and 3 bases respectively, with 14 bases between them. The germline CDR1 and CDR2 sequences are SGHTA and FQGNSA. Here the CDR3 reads CASSDTGLDTEAFF. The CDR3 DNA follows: TGTGCCAGCAGTGATACAGGGTTGGACACTGAAGCTTTCTTT. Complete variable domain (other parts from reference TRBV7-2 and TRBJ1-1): GAGVSQSPSNKVTEKGKDVELRCDPISGHTALYWYRQSLGQGLEFLIYFQGNSAPDKSGLPSDRFSAERTGGSVSTLTIQRTQQEDSAVYLCASSDTGLDTEAFFGQGTRLTVV.

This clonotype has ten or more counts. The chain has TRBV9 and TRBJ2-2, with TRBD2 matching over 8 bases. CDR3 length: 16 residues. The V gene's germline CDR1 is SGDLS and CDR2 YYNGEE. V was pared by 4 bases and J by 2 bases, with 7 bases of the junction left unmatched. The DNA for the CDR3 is TGTGCCAGCAGCCTTAGAGCGGGGGTTAACACCGGGGAGCTGTTTTTT. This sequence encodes CASSLRAGVNTGELFF.

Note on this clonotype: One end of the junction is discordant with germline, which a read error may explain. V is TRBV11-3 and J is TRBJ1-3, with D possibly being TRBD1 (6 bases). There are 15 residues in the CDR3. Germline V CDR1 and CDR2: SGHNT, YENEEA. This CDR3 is CASSLEGGFGNTIYF. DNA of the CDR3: TGTGCCAGCAGCCTAGAGGGGGGTTTTGGAAACACCATATATTTT.

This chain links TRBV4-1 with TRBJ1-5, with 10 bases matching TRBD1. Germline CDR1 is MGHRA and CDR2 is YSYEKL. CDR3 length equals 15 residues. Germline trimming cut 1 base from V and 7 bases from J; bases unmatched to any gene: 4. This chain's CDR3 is CASSQVDRGPQPQHF. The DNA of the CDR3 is TGCGCCAGCAGCCAAGTAGACAGGGGGCCACAGCCCCAGCATTTT.

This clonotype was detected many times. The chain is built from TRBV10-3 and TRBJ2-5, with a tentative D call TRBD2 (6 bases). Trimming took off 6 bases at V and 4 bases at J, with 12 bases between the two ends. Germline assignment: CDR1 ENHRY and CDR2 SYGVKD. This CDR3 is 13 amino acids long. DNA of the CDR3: TGTGCCATCAGGCCGGGGGAAGGAGAGACCCAGTACTTC. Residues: CAIRPGEGETQYF.

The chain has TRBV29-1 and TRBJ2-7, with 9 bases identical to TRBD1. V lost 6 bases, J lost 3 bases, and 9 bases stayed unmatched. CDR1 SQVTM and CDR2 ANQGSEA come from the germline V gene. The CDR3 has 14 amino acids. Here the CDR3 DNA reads TGCAGCGTGCATGACAGGGGGGACCGCTACGAGCAGTACTTC. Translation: CSVHDRGDRYEQYF.

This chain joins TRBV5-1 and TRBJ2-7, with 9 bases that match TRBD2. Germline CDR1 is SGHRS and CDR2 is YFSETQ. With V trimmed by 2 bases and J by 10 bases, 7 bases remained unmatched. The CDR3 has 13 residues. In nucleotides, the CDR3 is TGCGCCAGCAGCTTAGTAGGCGGGGGGGCCCAGTACTTC. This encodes CASSLVGGGAQYF.

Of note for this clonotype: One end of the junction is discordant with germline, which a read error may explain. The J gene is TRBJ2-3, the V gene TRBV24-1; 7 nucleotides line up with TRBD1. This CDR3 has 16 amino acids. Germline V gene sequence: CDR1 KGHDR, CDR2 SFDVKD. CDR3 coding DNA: TGTGCCACCAGGGGTGCTCACAGGGGTGGCACAGATACGCAGTACTTT. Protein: CATRGAHRGGTDTQYF.

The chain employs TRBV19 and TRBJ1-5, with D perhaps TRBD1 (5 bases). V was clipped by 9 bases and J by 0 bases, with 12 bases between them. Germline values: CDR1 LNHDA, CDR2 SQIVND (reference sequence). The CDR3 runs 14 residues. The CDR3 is CASSYRNSNQPQHF. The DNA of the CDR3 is TGTGCCAGCTCATACAGGAATAGCAATCAGCCCCAGCATTTT.

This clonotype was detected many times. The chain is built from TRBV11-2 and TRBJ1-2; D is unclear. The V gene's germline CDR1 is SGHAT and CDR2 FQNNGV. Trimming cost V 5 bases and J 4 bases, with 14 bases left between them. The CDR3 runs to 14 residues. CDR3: CASSNPKGIYGYTF. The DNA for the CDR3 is TGTGCCAGCAGCAACCCGAAAGGGATCTATGGCTACACCTTC.

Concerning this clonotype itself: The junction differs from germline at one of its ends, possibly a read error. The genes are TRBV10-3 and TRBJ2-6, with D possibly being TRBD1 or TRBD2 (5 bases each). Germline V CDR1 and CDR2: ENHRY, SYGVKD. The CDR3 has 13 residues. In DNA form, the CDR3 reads TGTGCCATCAGTGAGGGGGGATTGAACACTGAAGCTTTC. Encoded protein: CAISEGGLNTEAF.

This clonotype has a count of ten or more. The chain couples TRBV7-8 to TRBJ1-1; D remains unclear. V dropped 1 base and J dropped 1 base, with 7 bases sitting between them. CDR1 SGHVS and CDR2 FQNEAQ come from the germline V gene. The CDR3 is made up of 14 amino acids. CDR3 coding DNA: TGTGCCAGCAGCTTAGTAGGGTCGAACACTGAAGCTTTCTTT. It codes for CASSLVGSNTEAFF.

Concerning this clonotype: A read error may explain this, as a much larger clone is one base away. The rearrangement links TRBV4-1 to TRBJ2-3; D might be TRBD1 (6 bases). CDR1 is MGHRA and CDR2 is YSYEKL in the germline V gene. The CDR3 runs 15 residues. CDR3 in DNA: TGCGCCAGCAGCCAAGGCGATGGGGGCACAAATACGCAGTATTTT. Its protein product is CASSQGDGGTNTQYF.

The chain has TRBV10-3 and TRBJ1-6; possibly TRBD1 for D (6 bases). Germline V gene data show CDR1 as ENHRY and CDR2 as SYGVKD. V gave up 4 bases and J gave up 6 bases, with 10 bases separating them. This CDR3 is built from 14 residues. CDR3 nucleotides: TGTGCCATCAGTGGCACAGGGACTAATTCACCCCTCCACTTT. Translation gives CAISGTGTNSPLHF.

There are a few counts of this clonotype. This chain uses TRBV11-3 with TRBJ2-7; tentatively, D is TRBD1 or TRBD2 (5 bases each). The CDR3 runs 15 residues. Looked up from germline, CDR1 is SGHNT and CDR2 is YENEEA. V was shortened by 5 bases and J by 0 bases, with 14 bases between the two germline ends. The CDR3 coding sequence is TGTGCCAGCAGCCCTGACGGGGCGGGCTCCTACGAGCAGTACTTC. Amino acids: CASSPDGAGSYEQYF.

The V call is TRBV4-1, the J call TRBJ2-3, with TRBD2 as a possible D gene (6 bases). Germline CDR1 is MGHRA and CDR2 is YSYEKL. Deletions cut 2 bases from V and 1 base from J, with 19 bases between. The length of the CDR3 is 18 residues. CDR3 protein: CASSQNDRWGGGTDTQYF. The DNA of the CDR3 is TGCGCCAGCAGCCAAAATGATCGTTGGGGCGGGGGCACAGATACGCAGTATTTT.

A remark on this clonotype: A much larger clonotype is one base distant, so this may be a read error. Here the CDR3 DNA reads TGTGCCAGCAGTTCCGGACATTCCGGCAATCAGCCCCAGCATTTT. Translating gives CASSSGHSGNQPQHF. The chain uses TRBV5-8 and TRBJ1-5, with D maybe TRBD1 (5 bases). The ends were cut back, 5 bases at V and 2 bases at J, with 14 bases in the middle. The CDR3 covers 15 residues. CDR1 is SGHTS, CDR2 YDEGEE, per germline.

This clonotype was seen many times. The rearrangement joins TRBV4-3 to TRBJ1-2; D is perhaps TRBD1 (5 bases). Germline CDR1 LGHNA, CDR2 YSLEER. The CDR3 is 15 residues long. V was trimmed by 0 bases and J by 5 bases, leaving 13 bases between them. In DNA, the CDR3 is TGCGCCAGCAGCCAAGAGGGGGTCGGGCAGTATGGCTACACCTTC. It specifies CASSQEGVGQYGYTF.

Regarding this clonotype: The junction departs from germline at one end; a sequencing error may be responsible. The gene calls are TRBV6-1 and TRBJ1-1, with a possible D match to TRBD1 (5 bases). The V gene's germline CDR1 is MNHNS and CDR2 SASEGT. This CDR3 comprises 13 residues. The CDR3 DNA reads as TGTGCCAGCAGTGAAGCAGGCGGGGCAATTATGGAGTTT. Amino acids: CASSEAGGAIMEF.